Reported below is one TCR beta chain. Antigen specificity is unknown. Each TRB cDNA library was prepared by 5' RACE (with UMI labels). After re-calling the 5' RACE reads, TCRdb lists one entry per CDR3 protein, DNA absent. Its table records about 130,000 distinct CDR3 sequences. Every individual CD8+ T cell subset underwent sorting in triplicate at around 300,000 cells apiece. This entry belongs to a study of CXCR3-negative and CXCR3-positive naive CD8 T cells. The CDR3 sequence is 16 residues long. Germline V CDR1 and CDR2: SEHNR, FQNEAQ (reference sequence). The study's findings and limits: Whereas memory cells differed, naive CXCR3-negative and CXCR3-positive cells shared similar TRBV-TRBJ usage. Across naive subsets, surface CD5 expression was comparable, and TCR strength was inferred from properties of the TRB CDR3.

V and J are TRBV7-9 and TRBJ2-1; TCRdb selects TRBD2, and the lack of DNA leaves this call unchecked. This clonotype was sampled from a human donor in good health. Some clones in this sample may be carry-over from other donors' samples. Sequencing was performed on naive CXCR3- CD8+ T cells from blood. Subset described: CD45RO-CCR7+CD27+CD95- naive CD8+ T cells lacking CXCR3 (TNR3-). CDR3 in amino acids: CASSAGTSASFDEQFF.